The rows below give T cell receptor beta chains drawn from one sample of a study of T cells expressing NK-cell markers. TCRdb processed the 5' RACE reads again and assigns one entry to each CDR3 protein, with no DNA. Across about 460,000 distinct CDR3 sequences, the top ten clones capture over 1.3% of the sample. Sequenced: blood T cells: a sorted CD56 or NKG2C T cell subset, CD4+ or CD8+ T cells, or bulk PBMC T cells (not recorded which). All receptors derive from a woman aged 45 to 65 in good health. Both conserved end residues are part of each CDR3.

cdr3_aa j_call v_call
CASSYSYRAREKLFF TRBJ1-4 TRBV6-5
CASSLGGQTSGNTIYF TRBJ1-3 TRBV4-1
CASSSHELSGSTDTQYF TRBJ2-3 TRBV12-3/TRBV12-4
CASSPFSQPQHF TRBJ1-5 TRBV19
CASRRIGTLSQSGELFF TRBJ2-2 TRBV6-6
CASSLPSSGAGELFF TRBJ2-2 TRBV9
CASSLAARVDLRAREQFF TRBJ2-1 TRBV7-8
CASTFDNSGNTIYF TRBJ1-3 TRBV12-3/TRBV12-4
CATSDGREYSNQPQHF TRBJ1-5 TRBV24-1
CASSFGLNNEQFF TRBJ2-1 TRBV5-5
CASSRGEQPYNEQFF TRBJ2-1 TRBV5-1
CSALTGSSHNEQFF TRBJ2-1 TRBV29-1
CASSWGQGGREKLFF TRBJ1-4 TRBV5-1
CASTPPTLTEAFF TRBJ1-1 TRBV6-2/TRBV6-3
CATRLGGGGAYNEQFF TRBJ2-1 TRBV10-3
CSARDPSRGSYGYTF TRBJ1-2 TRBV20-1
CSVTVNTEAFF TRBJ1-1 TRBV29-1
CASSRAETAGNTIYF TRBJ1-3 TRBV4-2
CATRDSPNPYEQYF TRBJ2-7 TRBV10-3
CSAQTSGLAGELFF TRBJ2-2 TRBV20-1
CASSKQSRDTQYF TRBJ2-3 TRBV5-1
CASSEVSGPGWQYF TRBJ2-7 TRBV27
CASSLHPLTSDEQYF TRBJ2-7 TRBV7-3
CASSQRESPLHF TRBJ1-6 TRBV3-1
CSARDVRSPRETQYF TRBJ2-5 TRBV20-1
CASSLARANTGELFF TRBJ2-2 TRBV5-5
CASRLSGFGTDTQYF TRBJ2-3 TRBV11-3
CASSPLGQGGSPLHF TRBJ1-6 TRBV2
CASSATGGETQYF TRBJ2-5 TRBV9
CASSIRSTGNSPLHF TRBJ1-6 TRBV19
CASSASLGRPYF TRBJ2-5 TRBV12-3/TRBV12-4
CASTLAGGEETQYF TRBJ2-5 TRBV12-3/TRBV12-4
CATSRDVRFEQFF TRBJ2-1 TRBV15
CARRLAEEPYEQYF TRBJ2-7 TRBV21-1
CSARQGTQPQHF TRBJ1-5 TRBV20-1
CATSDLDGLAGVIGEQFF TRBJ2-1 TRBV24-1
CSVVRQSSYNEQFF TRBJ2-1 TRBV29-1
CASSLMPRQYEQYF TRBJ2-7 TRBV5-1
CASSYSGRLAPNEQFF TRBJ2-1 TRBV6-6
CASSYFSPKLAGNTGTQYF TRBJ2-5 TRBV6-5
CASSFVIRMSGTPSEQFF TRBJ2-1 TRBV5-1
CSARSSSGSSGANVLTF TRBJ2-6 TRBV20-1
CASRPTSGLTGTQYF TRBJ2-3 TRBV7-8
CSAKRPGQGNNEQFF TRBJ2-1 TRBV20-1
CASSPGKGRGRETQYF TRBJ2-5 TRBV3-1
CAISDPGTVGYNEQFF TRBJ2-1 TRBV10-3
CATSRDLWAARPLNEQFF TRBJ2-1 TRBV15
CASSPLAGANQPQHF TRBJ1-5 TRBV5-1